One and the same sample provided the 2 T cell receptor beta chains below, sequenced in a study of OX40 agonist ivuxolimab in advanced cancers. Produced via immunoSEQ multiplex PCR; TCRdb's table is partial and in-frame only. The sample records 20,000 to 25,000 clones, over 80% being singletons. This material consisted of CD4+ or CD8+ T cells sorted from blood, taken in a trial of the OX40 agonist ivuxolimab. The receptors stem from an adult with an advanced solid tumor such as melanoma, head and neck, liver or kidney cancer.

The chain recombines TRBV19 with TRBJ2-1; perhaps TRBD2 as D (5 bases). V dropped 3 bases and J dropped 10 bases, with 19 bases sitting between them. From germline, CDR1 is LNHDA and CDR2 SQIVND (reference sequence). The CDR3 is made up of 15 amino acids. The CDR3 DNA is TGTGCCAGTAGTATTCGAGACTATCCTCACGGAGAGCAGTTCTTC. This gives the protein CASSIRDYPHGEQFF.

This chain uses TRBV5-1 with TRBJ2-3; 11 bases agree with TRBD2. Germline V CDR1 and CDR2: SGHRS, YFSETQ. The V and J ends lost 3 bases and 3 bases, in that order; junction bases with no gene match: 6. This CDR3 has 16 residues. CDR3 in DNA: TGCGCCAGCAGCTGGGGGACTAGCGGACCAACAGATACGCAGTATTTT. Its translation is CASSWGTSGPTDTQYF. Full variable domain (outside the CDR3, taken from reference TRBV5-1 and TRBJ2-3): KAGVTQTPRYLIKTRGQQVTLSCSPISGHRSVSWYQQTPGQGLQFLFEYFSETQRNKGNFPGRFSGRQFSNSRSEMNVSTLELGDSALYLCASSWGTSGPTDTQYFGPGTRLTVL.